This T cell receptor beta chain was sequenced during a study of T cells in Graves' hyperthyroidism and ophthalmopathy. This clonotype was observed many times. The antigen remains undetermined. Per the germline V gene, CDR1 is SGHVS and CDR2 is FNYEAQ. CDR3 length: 17 residues. The junction had 11 bases not matched to a gene; V was cut back by 4 bases and J by 2 bases. Study-wide results and limits: From stable hyperthyroidism, ophthalmopathy was separated by a 13 V-J model.

TCR beta CDR3 regions were amplified from RNA. RT-PCR in the first round (using the HTBI primer set) targeted the TCR CDR3. One entry per CDR3 protein, called by TCRdb with MiXCR from the multiplex PCR reads. Among approximately 520,000 distinct CDR3 sequences listed, roughly 20% were seen once. This clonotype was sampled from a man aged 18 to 30 with Graves' hyperthyroidism. What was sequenced was blood. The gene calls are TRBV7-6 and TRBJ1-5; TRBD1 agrees at 7 bases. CDR3 sequence (DNA): TGTGCCAGCAGCTCCCGTGGAAGGGGGCAGGGCAATCAGCCCCAGCATTTT. Amino acid sequence: CASSSRGRGQGNQPQHF.